The 15 T cell receptor beta chains below were found in one sample sequenced in a study of shared clonotypes between healthy human individuals. The data were produced by immunoSEQ multiplex PCR, yet TCRdb's version contains in-frame clones alone and is incomplete. This sample has over a million clones, with 70% to 80% found just once. The specimen sequenced was memory CD4+ T cells from PBMCs. Subset meaning: CD45RA-negative fraction. The receptors stem from a man between 18 and 35 years old in good health. Some clones in this sample may be carry-over from other donors' samples.

This clone came up many times. V and J are TRBV5-1 and TRBJ2-3; perhaps TRBD1 as D (5 bases). Trimming removed 0 bases from V and 0 bases from J, with 20 bases in between. This CDR3 has 19 residues. Germline lookup yields CDR1 SGHRS and CDR2 YFSETQ. The CDR3 loop is CASSLGRQITLASTDTQYF. The CDR3 nucleotides are TGCGCCAGCAGCTTGGGAAGACAGATAACACTTGCTAGCACAGATACGCAGTATTTT.

The chain carries TRBV15 and TRBJ2-6, with unresolved D. CDR3 length: 15 residues. CDR1 is LNHNV, CDR2 YYDKDF, per germline (reference sequence). Trimming removed 6 bases at V and 0 bases at J, with 9 bases between. The CDR3 reads CATSTERSGANVLTF. The CDR3 bases are TGTGCCACCAGTACCGAGCGCTCTGGGGCCAACGTCCTGACTTTC.

V is TRBV7-2 and J is TRBJ2-3; 7 bases line up with TRBD2. The ends lost 0 bases at V and 4 bases at J; junction bases unmatched: 4. The CDR3 is made up of 15 amino acids. From germline, CDR1 is SGHTA and CDR2 FQGNSA. For the CDR3, the DNA is TGTGCCAGCAGCTTAGCGGGAGGGCTGCCAGATACGCAGTATTTT. As protein: CASSLAGGLPDTQYF.

The CDR3 reads CASSLGASGRGEQFF. The CDR3 DNA is TGTGCCAGCAGCTTAGGGGCTAGCGGGAGGGGTGAGCAGTTCTTC. V and J are TRBV7-2 and TRBJ2-1, with 12 positions matching TRBD2. With 1 base clipped from V and 9 bases from J, the junction kept 4 bases outside the gene matches. The CDR3 contains 15 residues. CDR1 and CDR2 (germline): SGHTA, FQGNSA.

This sequence joins TRBV7-8 and TRBJ2-2; the D gene is possibly TRBD1 (5 bases). The CDR3 loop spans 18 amino acids. Germline CDR1 is SGHVS and CDR2 is FQNEAQ. Trimming took 4 bases from V and 5 from J, leaving 23 bases between them. CDR3 nucleotide sequence: TGTGCCAGCAGCTGGCCCGTTTTGTGGGCAGGGTTTACCGGGGAGCTGTTTTTT. Translating it yields CASSWPVLWAGFTGELFF.

Here the CDR3 reads CASSSPGQGNEKLFF. DNA for the CDR3: TGTGCCAGCAGCTCACCGGGACAGGGCAATGAAAAACTGTTTTTT. The J gene is TRBJ1-4, the V gene TRBV11-1, with 9 bases matching TRBD1. CDR1 is SGHAT, CDR2 FQDESV, per germline (reference sequence). The CDR3 runs to 15 residues. V lost 4 bases to trimming and J lost 5 bases; unmatched junction nucleotides: 5.

This rearrangement joins TRBV5-1 to TRBJ2-7, with 8 bases fitting TRBD2. The CDR3 contains 16 residues. After removal of 3 bases from V and 7 bases from J, the junction contained 15 bases not matched to a gene. CDR1 SGHRS and CDR2 YFSETQ come from the germline V gene. CDR3 sequence (DNA): TGCGCCAGCAGCTACTCCCCGCTAGCGGGCGTGGGGGAGCAGTACTTC. It encodes CASSYSPLAGVGEQYF. The full variable domain, its missing parts supplied by reference TRBV5-1 and TRBJ2-7, is KAGVTQTPRYLIKTRGQQVTLSCSPISGHRSVSWYQQTPGQGLQFLFEYFSETQRNKGNFPGRFSGRQFSNSRSEMNVSTLELGDSALYLCASSYSPLAGVGEQYFGPGTRLTVT.

V is TRBV12-5 and J is TRBJ2-1, with 7 bases fitting TRBD2. Germline lookup yields CDR1 LGHNT and CDR2 FRNRAP. The V and J ends lost 0 bases and 7 bases, in that order; junction bases with no gene match: 12. This CDR3 is 17 amino acids long. CDR3 coding DNA: TGTGCTAGTGGTTTGGTAAGGCTAGCGGACCTCTATAATGAGCAGTTCTTC. The encoded protein is CASGLVRLADLYNEQFF. Drawing the rest from reference TRBV12-5 and TRBJ2-1, the complete variable domain is DARVTQTPRHKVTEMGQEVTMRCQPILGHNTVFWYRQTMMQGLELLAYFRNRAPLDDSGMPKDRFSAEMPDATLATLKIQPSEPRDSAVYFCASGLVRLADLYNEQFFGPGTRLTVL.

On this clone: A much larger clone lies one base from this, so it may be a read error. The sample holds other DNA sequences that translate to the same CDR3. The chain has TRBV11-2 and TRBJ2-3, with unresolved D. Trimming pared 1 base from V and 6 bases from J, leaving 5 bases between. In germline, CDR1 is SGHAT, CDR2 FQNNGV. The CDR3 consists of 12 residues. The CDR3 DNA follows: TGTGCCAGCAGCTTAGTCCGGGATACGCAGTATTTT. This sequence encodes CASSLVRDTQYF.

The CDR3 region is CASSQGPGRAGGLETQYF. CDR3 nucleotide sequence: TGCGCCAGCAGCCAGGGCCCGGGTAGGGCGGGAGGGTTGGAGACCCAGTACTTC. The gene calls are TRBV4-3 and TRBJ2-5, with TRBD2 matching over 9 bases. This CDR3 spans 18 amino acids. Losses at the gene ends were 3 bases for V and 5 bases for J; bases not matched to a gene: 16. The germline V gene has CDR1 LGHNA and CDR2 YSLEER.

The genes are TRBV5-1 and TRBJ1-5; 7 bases match TRBD1. The ends lost 4 bases at V and 0 bases at J; junction bases unmatched: 7. This CDR3 is built from 16 residues. The germline CDR1 and CDR2 sequences are SGHRS and YFSETQ. The CDR3 is CASSPVGGNSNQPQHF. The CDR3 coding sequence is TGCGCCAGCAGCCCTGTAGGGGGCAATAGCAATCAGCCCCAGCATTTT.

This chain links TRBV4-2 with TRBJ2-3, with a possible D match to TRBD1 (5 bases). The CDR3 extends over 16 amino acids. CDR1 is LGHNA, CDR2 YNFKEQ, per germline. Trimming removed 4 bases from V and 0 bases from J, with 14 bases in between. CDR3 sequence: CASSPGGAASTDTQYF. DNA of the CDR3: TGTGCCAGCAGCCCAGGTGGGGCGGCTAGCACAGATACGCAGTATTTT.

V is TRBV27 and J is TRBJ1-4, with a tentative D call TRBD1 (5 bases). This CDR3 spans 16 amino acids. Germline V gene lookup returns CDR1 MNHEY and CDR2 SMNVEV (reference sequence). With 3 bases removed from V and 0 bases from J, the gap between germline ends came to 11 bases. CDR3: CASSFWGTATNEKLFF. The CDR3 nucleotides are TGTGCCAGCAGTTTTTGGGGGACGGCAACTAATGAAAAACTGTTTTTT.

J is TRBJ2-3 and V is TRBV28; the D gene is possibly TRBD1 (6 bases). The CDR3 length is 15 residues. Germline lookup yields CDR1 MDHEN and CDR2 SYDVKM. V was pared by 4 bases and J by 5 bases, with 16 bases between. This CDR3 is CASSSRDIGEDTQYF. The CDR3, as DNA: TGTGCCAGCAGTTCCCGGGACATAGGGGAAGATACGCAGTATTTT.

This chain connects TRBV6-1 to TRBJ2-7; D is unclear. The CDR3 loop spans 10 amino acids. V shed 11 bases and J shed 5 bases, with 10 bases lying between them. Germline-derived CDR1 and CDR2 are MNHNS and SASEGT. CDR3 in amino acids: CASSYHEQYF. In DNA, the CDR3 is TGTGCCTCCTCATACCACGAGCAGTACTTC.